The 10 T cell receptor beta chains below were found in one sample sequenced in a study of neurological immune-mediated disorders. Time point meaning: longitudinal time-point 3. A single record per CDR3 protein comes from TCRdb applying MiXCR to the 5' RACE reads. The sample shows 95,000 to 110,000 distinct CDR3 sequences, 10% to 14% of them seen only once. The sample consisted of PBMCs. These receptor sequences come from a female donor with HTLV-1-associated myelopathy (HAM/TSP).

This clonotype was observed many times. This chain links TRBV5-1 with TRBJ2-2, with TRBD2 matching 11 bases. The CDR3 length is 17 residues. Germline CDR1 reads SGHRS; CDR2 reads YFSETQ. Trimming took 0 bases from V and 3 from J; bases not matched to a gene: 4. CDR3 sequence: CASSLALAGEYTGELFF. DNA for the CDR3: TGCGCCAGCAGCTTGGCACTAGCGGGGGAATACACCGGGGAGCTGTTTTTT.

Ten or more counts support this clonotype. The CDR3 spells CASSLGREDGYTF. For the CDR3, the DNA is TGTGCCAGCTCCCTAGGCAGGGAAGATGGCTACACCTTC. V gene TRBV5-6 combines with J gene TRBJ1-2, with TRBD1 as a possible D gene (5 bases). This CDR3 has 13 amino acids. Germline CDR1 is SGHDT and CDR2 is YYEEEE. The V end was cut by 7 bases, the J end by 6 bases, with 16 bases between.

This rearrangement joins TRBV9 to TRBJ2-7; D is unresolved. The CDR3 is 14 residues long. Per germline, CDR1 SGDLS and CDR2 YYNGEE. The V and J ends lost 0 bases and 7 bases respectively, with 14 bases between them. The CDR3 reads CASSVEVVAREQYF. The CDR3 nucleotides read TGTGCCAGCAGCGTAGAGGTTGTGGCACGGGAGCAGTACTTC.

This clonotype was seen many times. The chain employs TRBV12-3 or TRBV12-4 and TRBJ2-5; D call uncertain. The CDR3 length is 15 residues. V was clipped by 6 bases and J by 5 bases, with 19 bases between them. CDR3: CASSPTVPGRETQYF. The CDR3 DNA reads TGTGCCAGCAGCCCAACCGTCCCCGGGCGGGAGACCCAGTACTTC.

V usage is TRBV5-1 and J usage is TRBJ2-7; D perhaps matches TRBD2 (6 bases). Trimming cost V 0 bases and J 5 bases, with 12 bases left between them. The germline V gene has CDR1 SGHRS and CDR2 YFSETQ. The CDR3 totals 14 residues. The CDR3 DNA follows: TGCGCCAGCAGCTTGGTGGAGGGATTGGACGAGCAGTACTTC. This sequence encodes CASSLVEGLDEQYF.

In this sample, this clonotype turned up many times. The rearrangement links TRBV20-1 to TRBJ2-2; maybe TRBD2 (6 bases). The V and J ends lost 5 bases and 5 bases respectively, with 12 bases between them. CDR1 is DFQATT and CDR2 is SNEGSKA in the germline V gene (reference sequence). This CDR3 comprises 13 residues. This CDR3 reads CSAGRRVTGELFF. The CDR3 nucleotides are TGCAGTGCTGGGAGGAGGGTGACCGGGGAGCTGTTTTTT.

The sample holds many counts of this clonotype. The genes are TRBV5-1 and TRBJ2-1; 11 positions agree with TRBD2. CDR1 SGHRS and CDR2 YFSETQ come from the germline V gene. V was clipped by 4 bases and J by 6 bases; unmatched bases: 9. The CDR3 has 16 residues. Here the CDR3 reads CASSPTRLAGGNEQFF. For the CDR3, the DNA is TGCGCCAGCAGCCCGACACGGCTAGCGGGGGGCAATGAGCAGTTCTTC.

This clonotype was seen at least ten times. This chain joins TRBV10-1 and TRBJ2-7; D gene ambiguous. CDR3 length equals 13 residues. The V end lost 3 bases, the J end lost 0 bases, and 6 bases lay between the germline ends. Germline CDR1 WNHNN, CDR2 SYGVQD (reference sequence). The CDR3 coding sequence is TGCGCCAGCAGTGAAGCGCTCTCCTACGAGCAGTACTTC. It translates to CASSEALSYEQYF.

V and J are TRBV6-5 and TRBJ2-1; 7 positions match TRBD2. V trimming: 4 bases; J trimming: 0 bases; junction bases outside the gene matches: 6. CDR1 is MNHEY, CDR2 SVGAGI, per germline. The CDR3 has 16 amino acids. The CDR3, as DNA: TGTGCCAGCAGTTCCACACTAGCGAGCTCCTACAATGAGCAGTTCTTC. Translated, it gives CASSSTLASSYNEQFF.

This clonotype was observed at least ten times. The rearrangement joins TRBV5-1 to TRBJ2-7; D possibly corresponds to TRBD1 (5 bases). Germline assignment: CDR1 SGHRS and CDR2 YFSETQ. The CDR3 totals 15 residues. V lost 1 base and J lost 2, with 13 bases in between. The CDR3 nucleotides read TGCGCCAGCAGCTTGCTTGACAGATTTACCTACGAGCAGTACTTC. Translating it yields CASSLLDRFTYEQYF.